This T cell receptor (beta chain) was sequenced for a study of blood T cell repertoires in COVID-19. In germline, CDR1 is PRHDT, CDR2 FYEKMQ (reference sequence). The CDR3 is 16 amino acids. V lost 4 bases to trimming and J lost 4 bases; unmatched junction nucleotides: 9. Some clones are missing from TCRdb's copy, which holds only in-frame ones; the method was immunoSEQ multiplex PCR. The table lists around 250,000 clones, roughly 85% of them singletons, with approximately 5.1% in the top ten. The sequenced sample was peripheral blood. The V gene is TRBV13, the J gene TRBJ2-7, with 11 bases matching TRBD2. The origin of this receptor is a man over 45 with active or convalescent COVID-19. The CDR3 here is CASSSVTSGRPYEQYF. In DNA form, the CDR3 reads TGTGCCAGCAGCTCAGTAACTAGCGGGAGACCTTACGAGCAGTACTTC.